The entry that follows covers one T cell receptor beta chain sequence. This record belongs to a study of beta chain features in type 1 diabetes. Expressed TCRB transcripts were sequenced because the entire RNA isolate underwent reverse transcription. The table came from immunoSEQ multiplex PCR; TCRdb's copy has only in-frame clones and leaves some out. The table records 130,000 to 150,000 clones, over 9.5% of them present only once. From germline, CDR1 is KGHSH and CDR2 LQKENI. J gave up 7 bases and V 5 bases, and 4 bases lay outside the gene matches. There are 12 residues in the CDR3. This sequence joins TRBV18 and TRBJ2-5, with 7 nucleotides matching TRBD1. This TCR was recovered from a young man in good health. Source material: naive CD4+ T cells from blood. The CDR3 spells CASSGDSGTQYF. In DNA form, the CDR3 reads TGTGCCAGCTCAGGGGACAGCGGGACCCAGTACTTC.